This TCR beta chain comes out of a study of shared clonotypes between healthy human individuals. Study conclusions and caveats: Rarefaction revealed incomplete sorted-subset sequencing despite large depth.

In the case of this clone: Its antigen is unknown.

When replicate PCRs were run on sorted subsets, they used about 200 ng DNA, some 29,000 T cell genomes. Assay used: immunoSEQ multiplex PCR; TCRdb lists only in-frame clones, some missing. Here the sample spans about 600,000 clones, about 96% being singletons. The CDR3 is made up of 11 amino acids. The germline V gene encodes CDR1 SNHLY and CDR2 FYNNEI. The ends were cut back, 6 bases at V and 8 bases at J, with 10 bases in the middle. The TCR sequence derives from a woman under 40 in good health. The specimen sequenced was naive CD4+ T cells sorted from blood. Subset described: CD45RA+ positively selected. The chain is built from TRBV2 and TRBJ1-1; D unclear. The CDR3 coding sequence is TGTGCCAGCAGGGGCGCGACGGAAGCTTTCTTT. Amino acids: CASRGATEAFF.